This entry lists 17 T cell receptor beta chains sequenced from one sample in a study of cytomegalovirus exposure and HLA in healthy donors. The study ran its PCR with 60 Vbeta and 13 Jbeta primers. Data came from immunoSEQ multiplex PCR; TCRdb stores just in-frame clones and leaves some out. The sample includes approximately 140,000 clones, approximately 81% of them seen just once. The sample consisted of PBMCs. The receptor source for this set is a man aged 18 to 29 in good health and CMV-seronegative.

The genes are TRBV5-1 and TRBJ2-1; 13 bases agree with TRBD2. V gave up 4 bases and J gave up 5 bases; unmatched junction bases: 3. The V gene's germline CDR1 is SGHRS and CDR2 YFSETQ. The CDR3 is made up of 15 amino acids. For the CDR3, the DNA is TGCGCCAGCAGCACACTAGCGGGGGGGCACAATGAGCAGTTCTTC. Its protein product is CASSTLAGGHNEQFF.

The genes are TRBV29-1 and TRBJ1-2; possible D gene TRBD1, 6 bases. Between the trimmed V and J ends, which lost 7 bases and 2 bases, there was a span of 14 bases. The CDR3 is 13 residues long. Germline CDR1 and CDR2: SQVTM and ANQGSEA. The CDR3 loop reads CSARRDTNYGYTF. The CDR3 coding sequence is TGCAGCGCCCGCCGGGACACGAACTATGGCTACACCTTC.

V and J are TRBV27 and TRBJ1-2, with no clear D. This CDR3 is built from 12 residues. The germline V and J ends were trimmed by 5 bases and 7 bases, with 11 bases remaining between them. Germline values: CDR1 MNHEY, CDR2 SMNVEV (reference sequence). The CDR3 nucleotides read TGTGCCAGCAGTGATCTCGGAGCTGGCTACACCTTC. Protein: CASSDLGAGYTF.

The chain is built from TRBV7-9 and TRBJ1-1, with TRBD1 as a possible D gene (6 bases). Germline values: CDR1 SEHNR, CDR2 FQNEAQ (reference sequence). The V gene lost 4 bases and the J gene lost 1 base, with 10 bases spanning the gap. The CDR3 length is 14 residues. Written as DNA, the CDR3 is TGTGCCAGCAGCTCGGGACACCAGAACACTGAAGCTTTCTTT. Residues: CASSSGHQNTEAFF.

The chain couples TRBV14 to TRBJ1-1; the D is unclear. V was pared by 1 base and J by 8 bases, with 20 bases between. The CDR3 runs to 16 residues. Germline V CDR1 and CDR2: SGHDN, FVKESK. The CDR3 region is CASSQVGVTSRLEAFF. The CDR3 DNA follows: TGTGCCAGCAGCCAAGTGGGCGTTACCTCACGGCTAGAAGCTTTCTTT.

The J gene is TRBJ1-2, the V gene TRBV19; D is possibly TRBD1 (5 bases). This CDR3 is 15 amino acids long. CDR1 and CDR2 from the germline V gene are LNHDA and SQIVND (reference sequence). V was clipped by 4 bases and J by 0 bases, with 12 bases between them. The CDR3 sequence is CASSKVRGANYGYTF. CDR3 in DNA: TGTGCCAGTAGTAAGGTCCGGGGGGCTAACTATGGCTACACCTTC.

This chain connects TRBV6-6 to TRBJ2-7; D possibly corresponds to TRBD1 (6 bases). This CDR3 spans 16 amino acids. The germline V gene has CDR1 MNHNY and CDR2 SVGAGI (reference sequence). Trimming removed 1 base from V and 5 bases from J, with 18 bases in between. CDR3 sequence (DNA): TGTGCCAGCAGTTACTTGACGAGGCCAGGGGACGACGAGCAGTACTTC. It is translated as CASSYLTRPGDDEQYF.

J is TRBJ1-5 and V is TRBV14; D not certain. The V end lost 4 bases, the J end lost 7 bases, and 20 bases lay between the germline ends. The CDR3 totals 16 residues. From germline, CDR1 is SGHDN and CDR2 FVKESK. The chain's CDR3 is CASSPSGGVGLQPQHF. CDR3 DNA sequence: TGTGCCAGCAGCCCGTCGGGCGGGGTTGGATTACAGCCCCAGCATTTT. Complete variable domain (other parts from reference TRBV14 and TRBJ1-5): EAGVTQFPSHSVIEKGQTVTLRCDPISGHDNLYWYRRVMGKEIKFLLHFVKESKQDESGMPNNRFLAERTGGTYSTLKVQPAELEDSGVYFCASSPSGGVGLQPQHFGDGTRLSIL.

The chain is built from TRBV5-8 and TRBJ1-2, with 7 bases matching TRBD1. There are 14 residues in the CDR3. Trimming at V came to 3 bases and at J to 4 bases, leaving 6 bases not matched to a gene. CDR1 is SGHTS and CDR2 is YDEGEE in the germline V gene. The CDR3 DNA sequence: TGTGCCAGCAGCTCTGGGACAGTTACCTATGGCTACACCTTC. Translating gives CASSSGTVTYGYTF.

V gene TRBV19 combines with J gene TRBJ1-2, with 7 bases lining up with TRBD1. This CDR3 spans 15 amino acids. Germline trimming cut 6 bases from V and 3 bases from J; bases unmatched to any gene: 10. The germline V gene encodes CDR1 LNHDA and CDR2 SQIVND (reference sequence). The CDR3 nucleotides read TGTGCCAGTAGCCTTGCAGGGGGTGGCGACTATGGCTACACCTTC. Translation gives CASSLAGGGDYGYTF.

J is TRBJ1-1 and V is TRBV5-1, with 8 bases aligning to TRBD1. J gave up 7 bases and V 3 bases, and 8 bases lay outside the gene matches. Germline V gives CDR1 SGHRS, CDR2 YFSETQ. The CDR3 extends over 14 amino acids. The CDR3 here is CASSSGGDINEAFF. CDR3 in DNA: TGCGCCAGCAGCTCAGGGGGCGATATCAATGAAGCTTTCTTT.

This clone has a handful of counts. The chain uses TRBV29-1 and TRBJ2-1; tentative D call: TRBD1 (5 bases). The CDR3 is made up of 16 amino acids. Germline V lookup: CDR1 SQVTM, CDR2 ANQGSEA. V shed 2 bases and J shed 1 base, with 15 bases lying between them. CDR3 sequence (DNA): TGCAGCGTTGAATCCCTCACGACAGTTTCCTACAATGAGCAGTTCTTC. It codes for CSVESLTTVSYNEQFF.

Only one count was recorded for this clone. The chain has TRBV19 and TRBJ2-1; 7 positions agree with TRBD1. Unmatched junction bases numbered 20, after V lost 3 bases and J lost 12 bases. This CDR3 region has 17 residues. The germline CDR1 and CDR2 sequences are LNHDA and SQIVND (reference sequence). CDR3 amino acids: CASSIPTGNGVHRGQFF. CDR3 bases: TGTGCCAGTAGTATCCCGACAGGGAACGGCGTTCATAGAGGGCAGTTCTTC.

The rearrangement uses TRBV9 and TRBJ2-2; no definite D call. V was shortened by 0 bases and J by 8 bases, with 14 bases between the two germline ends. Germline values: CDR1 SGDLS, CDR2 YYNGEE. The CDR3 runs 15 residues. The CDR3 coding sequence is TGTGCCAGCAGCGTAGGAATGAGCCTGACTGGGGAGCTGTTTTTT. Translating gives CASSVGMSLTGELFF. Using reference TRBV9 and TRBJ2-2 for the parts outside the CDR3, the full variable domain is DSGVTQTPKHLITATGQRVTLRCSPRSGDLSVYWYQQSLDQGLQFLIQYYNGEERAKGNILERFSAQQFPDLHSELNLSSLELGDSALYFCASSVGMSLTGELFFGEGSRLTVL.

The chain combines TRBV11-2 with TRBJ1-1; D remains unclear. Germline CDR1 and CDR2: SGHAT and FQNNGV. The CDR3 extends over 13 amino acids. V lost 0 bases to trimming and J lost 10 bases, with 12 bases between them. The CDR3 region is CASSLDLAVRAFF. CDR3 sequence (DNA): TGTGCCAGCAGCTTAGATCTGGCAGTCCGAGCTTTCTTT.

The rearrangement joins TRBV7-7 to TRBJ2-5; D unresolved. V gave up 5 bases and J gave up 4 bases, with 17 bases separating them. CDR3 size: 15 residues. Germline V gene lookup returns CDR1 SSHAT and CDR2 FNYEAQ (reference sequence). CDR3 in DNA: TGTGCCAGCAGCAAAACGCTTGACTTTCGAGAGACCCAGTACTTC. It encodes CASSKTLDFRETQYF.

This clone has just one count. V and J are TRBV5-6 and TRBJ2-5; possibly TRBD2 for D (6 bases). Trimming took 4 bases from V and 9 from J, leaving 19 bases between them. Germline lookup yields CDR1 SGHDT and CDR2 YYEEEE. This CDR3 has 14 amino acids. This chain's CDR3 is CASSAGSFGVAQYF. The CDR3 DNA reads TGTGCCAGCAGCGCGGGGAGCTTCGGGGTGGCCCAGTACTTC.